The T cell receptor beta chain described here comes from a study of T cells after posttransplantation cyclophosphamide. The V gene lost 3 bases and the J gene lost 7 bases, with 8 bases spanning the gap. This CDR3 has 12 residues. The germline V gene has CDR1 LNHNV and CDR2 YYDKDF (reference sequence). Sampled 1 year posttransplant, controls received myeloablative marrow transplants, methotrexate and a calcineurin inhibitor. Profiled with immunoSEQ multiplex PCR; TCRdb holds only in-frame clones, not every one. The sample comprises around 22,000 clones, approximately 88% of which are singletons, and approximately 8% rests with the top ten. Study-wide results and limits: Recipient CMV seropositivity and CMV reactivation strongly tracked TRB clonality. Skin or GI-infiltrating T cells shared few TRB sequences with blood. Later post-transplant blood repertoires were often dominated by donor CD8+ memory clones.

To note about this clone: Its antigen is unknown.

The source was PBMCs, collected after an allogeneic stem cell transplant with a calcineurin inhibitor and methotrexate. The origin of this receptor is a female patient aged 45-60 years who received an allogeneic stem cell transplant from an unrelated donor, was CMV-positive, and had chronic GVHD only. Some T cells could come from the graft donor. The rearrangement joins TRBV15 to TRBJ2-3; D call uncertain. CDR3 DNA sequence: TGTGCCACCAGCAGCTTGAGATATACGCAGTATTTT. Translation gives CATSSLRYTQYF.